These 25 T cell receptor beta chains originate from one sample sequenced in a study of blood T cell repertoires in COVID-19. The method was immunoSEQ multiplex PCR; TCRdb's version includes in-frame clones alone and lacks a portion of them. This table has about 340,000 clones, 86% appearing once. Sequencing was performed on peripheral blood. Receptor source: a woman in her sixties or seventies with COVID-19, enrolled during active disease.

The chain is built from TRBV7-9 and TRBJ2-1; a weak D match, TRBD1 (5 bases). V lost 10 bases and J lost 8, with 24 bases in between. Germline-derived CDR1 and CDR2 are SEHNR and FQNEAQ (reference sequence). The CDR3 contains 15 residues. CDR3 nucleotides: TGTGCCACCCCTGGTATGGGCAGGGCTGGATATGAGCAGTTCTTC. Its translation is CATPGMGRAGYEQFF.

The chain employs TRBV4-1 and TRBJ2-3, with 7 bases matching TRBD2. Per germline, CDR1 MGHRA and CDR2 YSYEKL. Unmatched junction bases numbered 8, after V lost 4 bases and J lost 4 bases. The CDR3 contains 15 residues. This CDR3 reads CASSPAGVSADTQYF. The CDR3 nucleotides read TGCGCCAGCAGCCCCGCGGGGGTGAGTGCAGATACGCAGTATTTT.

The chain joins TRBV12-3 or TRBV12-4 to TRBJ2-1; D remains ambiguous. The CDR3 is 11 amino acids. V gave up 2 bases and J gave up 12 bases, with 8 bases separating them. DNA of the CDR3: TGTGCCAGCAGTTTATCTTTTAGGCAGTTCTTC. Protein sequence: CASSLSFRQFF.

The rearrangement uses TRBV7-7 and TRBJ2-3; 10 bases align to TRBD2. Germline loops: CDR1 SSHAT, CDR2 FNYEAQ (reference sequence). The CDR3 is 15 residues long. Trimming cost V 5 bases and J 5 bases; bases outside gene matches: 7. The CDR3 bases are TGTGCCAGCAGCCGTAGCGGGGGGCCCGAAGATACGCAGTATTTT. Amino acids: CASSRSGGPEDTQYF.

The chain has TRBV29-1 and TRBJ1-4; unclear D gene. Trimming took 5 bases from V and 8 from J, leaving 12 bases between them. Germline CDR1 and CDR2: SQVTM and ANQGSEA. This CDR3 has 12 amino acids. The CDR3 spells CSVTGDGEKLFF. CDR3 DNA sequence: TGCAGCGTTACCGGGGATGGAGAAAAACTGTTTTTT.

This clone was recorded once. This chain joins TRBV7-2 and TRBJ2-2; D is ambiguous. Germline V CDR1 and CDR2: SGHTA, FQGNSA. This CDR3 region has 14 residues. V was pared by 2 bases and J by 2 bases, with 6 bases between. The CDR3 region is CASSLSTNTGELFF. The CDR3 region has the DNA TGTGCCAGCAGCTTAAGTACAAACACCGGGGAGCTGTTTTTT.

Here the CDR3 reads CAIRSELNQPQHF. As DNA, the CDR3 is TGTGCCATCAGGTCCGAACTCAATCAGCCCCAGCATTTT. The chain recombines TRBV10-3 with TRBJ1-5; no definite D call. V was trimmed by 6 bases and J by 3 bases, leaving 9 bases between them. The germline gives CDR1 ENHRY, CDR2 SYGVKD. The CDR3 is 13 residues long.

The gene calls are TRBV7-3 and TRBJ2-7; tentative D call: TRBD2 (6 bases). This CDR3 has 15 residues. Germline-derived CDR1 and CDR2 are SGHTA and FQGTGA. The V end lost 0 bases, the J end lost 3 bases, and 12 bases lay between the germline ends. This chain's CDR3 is CASSLTAGRFYEQYF. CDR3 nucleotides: TGTGCCAGCAGCTTAACGGCGGGGAGATTCTACGAGCAGTACTTC.

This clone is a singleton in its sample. The CDR3 sequence is CASSFSVGNTIYF. The DNA of the CDR3 is TGTGCCAGCAGCTTCAGTGTAGGAAACACCATATATTTT. The gene calls are TRBV11-2 and TRBJ1-3; the D is unclear. The CDR3 runs 13 residues. Trimming shortened V by 3 bases and J by 4 bases, and 7 bases separated the two germline ends. Germline V gene sequence: CDR1 SGHAT, CDR2 FQNNGV.

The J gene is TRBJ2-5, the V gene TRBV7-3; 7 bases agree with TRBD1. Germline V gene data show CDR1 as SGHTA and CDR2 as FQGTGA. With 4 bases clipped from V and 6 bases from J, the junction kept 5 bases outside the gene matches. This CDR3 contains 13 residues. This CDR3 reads CASSSGQSKTQYF. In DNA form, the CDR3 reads TGTGCCAGCAGCTCGGGACAGTCAAAGACCCAGTACTTC.

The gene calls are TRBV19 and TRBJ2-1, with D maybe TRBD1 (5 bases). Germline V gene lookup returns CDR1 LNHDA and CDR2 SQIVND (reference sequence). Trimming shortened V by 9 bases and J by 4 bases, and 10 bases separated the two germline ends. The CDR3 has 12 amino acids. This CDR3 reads CASSDRYNEQFF. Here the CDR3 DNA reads TGTGCCAGCTCCGACAGATACAATGAGCAGTTCTTC.

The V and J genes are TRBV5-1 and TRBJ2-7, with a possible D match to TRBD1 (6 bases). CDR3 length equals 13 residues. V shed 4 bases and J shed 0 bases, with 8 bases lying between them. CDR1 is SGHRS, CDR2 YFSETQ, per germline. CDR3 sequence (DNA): TGCGCCAGCAGCACAGGGATCTCCTACGAGCAGTACTTC. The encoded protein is CASSTGISYEQYF. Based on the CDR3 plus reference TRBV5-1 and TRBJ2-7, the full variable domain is KAGVTQTPRYLIKTRGQQVTLSCSPISGHRSVSWYQQTPGQGLQFLFEYFSETQRNKGNFPGRFSGRQFSNSRSEMNVSTLELGDSALYLCASSTGISYEQYFGPGTRLTVT.

Written as DNA, the CDR3 is TGTGCCAGCAGCCGTGACAGGGGGCGTATGATAGAAGCTTTCTTT. Translation gives CASSRDRGRMIEAFF. The chain links TRBV11-1 to TRBJ1-1; 10 bases line up with TRBD1. Germline lookup yields CDR1 SGHAT and CDR2 FQDESV (reference sequence). The junction had 11 bases not matched to a gene; V was cut back by 5 bases and J by 8 bases. The CDR3 is made up of 15 amino acids.

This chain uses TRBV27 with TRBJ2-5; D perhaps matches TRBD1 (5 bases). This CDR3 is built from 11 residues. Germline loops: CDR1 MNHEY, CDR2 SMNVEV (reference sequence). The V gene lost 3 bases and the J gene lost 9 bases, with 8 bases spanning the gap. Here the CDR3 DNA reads TGTGCCAGCAGTTTCGGACAATCCCAGTACTTC. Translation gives CASSFGQSQYF.

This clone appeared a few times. The CDR3 loop reads CASSPIGTSYTGELFF. The CDR3 nucleotides are TGTGCCAGCAGTCCGATCGGGACTAGCTACACCGGGGAGCTGTTTTTT. The chain links TRBV6-4 to TRBJ2-2, with 9 bases aligning to TRBD2. The CDR3 has 16 amino acids. Trimming cost V 5 bases and J 3 bases; bases outside gene matches: 7. Germline V CDR1 and CDR2: MRHNA, SNTAGT.

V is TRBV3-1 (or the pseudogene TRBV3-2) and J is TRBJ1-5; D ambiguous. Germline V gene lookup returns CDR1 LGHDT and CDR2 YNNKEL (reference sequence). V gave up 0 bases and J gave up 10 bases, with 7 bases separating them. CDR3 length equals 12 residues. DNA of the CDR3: TGTGCCAGCAGCCAAGATACGGGACCCCAGCATTTT. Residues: CASSQDTGPQHF.

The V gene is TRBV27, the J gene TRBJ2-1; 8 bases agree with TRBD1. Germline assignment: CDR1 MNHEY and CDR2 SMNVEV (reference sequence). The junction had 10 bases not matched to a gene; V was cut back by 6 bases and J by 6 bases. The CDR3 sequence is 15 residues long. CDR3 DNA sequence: TGTGCCAGCAGCATTGGACAGGGTATCTTCAATGAGCAGTTCTTC. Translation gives CASSIGQGIFNEQFF.

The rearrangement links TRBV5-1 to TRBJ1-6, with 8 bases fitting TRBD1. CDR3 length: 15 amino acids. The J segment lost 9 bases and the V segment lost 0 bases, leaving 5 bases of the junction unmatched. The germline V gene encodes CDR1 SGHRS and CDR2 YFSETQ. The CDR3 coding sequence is TGCGCCAGCAGCTTGGACAGGGGGGCGCTTTCACCCCTCCACTTT. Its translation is CASSLDRGALSPLHF.

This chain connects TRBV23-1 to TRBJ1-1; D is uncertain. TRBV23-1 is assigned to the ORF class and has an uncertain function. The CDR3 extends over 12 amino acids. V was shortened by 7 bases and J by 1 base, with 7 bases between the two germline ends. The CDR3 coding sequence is TGCGCCAGCACGTTACAGAACACTGAAGCTTTCTTT. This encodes CASTLQNTEAFF.

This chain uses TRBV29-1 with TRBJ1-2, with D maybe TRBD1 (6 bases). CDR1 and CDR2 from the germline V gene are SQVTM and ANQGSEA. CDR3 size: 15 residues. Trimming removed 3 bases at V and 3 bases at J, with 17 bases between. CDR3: CSVEAPGEWDYGYTF. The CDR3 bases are TGCAGCGTTGAGGCCCCAGGGGAGTGGGACTATGGCTACACCTTC.

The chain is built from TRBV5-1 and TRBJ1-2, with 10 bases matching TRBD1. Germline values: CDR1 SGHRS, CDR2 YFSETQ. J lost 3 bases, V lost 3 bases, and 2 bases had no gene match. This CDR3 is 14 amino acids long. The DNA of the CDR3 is TGCGCCAGCAGCTCGACAGGGGGCGACTATGGCTACACCTTC. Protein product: CASSSTGGDYGYTF.

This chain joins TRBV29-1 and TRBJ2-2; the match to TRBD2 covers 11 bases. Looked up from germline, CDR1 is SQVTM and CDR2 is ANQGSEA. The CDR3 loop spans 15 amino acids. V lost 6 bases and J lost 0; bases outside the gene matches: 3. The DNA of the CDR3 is TGCAGCGTACCTAGCGGGGGGACGAACACCGGGGAGCTGTTTTTT. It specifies CSVPSGGTNTGELFF.

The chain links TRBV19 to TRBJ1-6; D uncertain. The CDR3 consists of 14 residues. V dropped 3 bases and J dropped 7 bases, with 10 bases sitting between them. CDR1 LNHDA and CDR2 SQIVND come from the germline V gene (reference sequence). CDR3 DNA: TGTGCCAGTAGTATCCAGGCACCGAATTCACCCCTCCACTTT. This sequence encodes CASSIQAPNSPLHF.

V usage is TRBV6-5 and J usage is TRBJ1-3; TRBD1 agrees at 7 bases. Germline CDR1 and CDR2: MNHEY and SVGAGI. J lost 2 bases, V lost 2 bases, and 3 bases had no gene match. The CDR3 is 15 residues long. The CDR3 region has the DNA TGTGCCAGCAGTTACGGCAGGGGGACTGGAAACACCATATATTTT. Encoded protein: CASSYGRGTGNTIYF.

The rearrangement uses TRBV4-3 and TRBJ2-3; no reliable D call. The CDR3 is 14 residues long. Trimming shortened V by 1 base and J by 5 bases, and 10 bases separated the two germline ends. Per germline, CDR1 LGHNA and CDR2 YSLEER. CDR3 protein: CASSQAFLLDTQYF. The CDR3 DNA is TGCGCCAGCAGCCAAGCCTTCCTTTTAGATACGCAGTATTTT.